One and the same sample provided the 26 T cell receptor beta chains below, sequenced in a study of CD8 T cells in Susac syndrome. With random hexamers, reverse transcription was performed on roughly 0.45 to 1 ug of RNA. Each CDR3 protein is one row after TCRdb ran MiXCR on the immunoSEQ multiplex PCR reads. The data contain tens of thousands of distinct CDR3 sequences, roughly 93% of them singletons. Material: CD4+ T cells from PBMCs. The receptors derive from a human donor with Susac syndrome.

V is TRBV7-2 and J is TRBJ2-5, with 9 bases aligning to TRBD1. Germline values: CDR1 SGHTA, CDR2 FQGNSA. The V segment lost 5 bases and the J segment 5 bases; nucleotides outside the gene matches: 12. The length of the CDR3 is 16 residues. CDR3 sequence: CASSLGGQGLLETQYF. CDR3 DNA: TGTGCCAGCAGCCTGGGGGGACAGGGCTTGTTGGAGACCCAGTACTTC.

The chain joins TRBV3-1 to TRBJ1-5, with D maybe TRBD1 (6 bases). The CDR3 runs 15 residues. V was cut by 0 bases and J by 6 bases, with 12 bases left in between. Germline V gene lookup returns CDR1 LGHDT and CDR2 YNNKEL (reference sequence). This CDR3 is CASSQDPVGAQPQHF. CDR3 nucleotides: TGTGCCAGCAGCCAAGATCCCGTGGGGGCTCAGCCCCAGCATTTT.

The chain has TRBV9 and TRBJ1-2, with D unclear. CDR1 and CDR2 (germline): SGDLS, YYNGEE. The CDR3 consists of 13 residues. Trimming took 0 bases from V and 11 from J, leaving 14 bases between them. The CDR3 spells CASSVEATDGYTF. The CDR3 DNA is TGTGCCAGCAGCGTAGAGGCCACCGACGGATACACCTTC.

The gene calls are TRBV20-1 and TRBJ2-1; maybe TRBD2 (5 bases). The CDR3 has 17 amino acids. Germline values: CDR1 DFQATT, CDR2 SNEGSKA (reference sequence). V lost 6 bases, J lost 4 bases, and 25 bases lay in between. The DNA for the CDR3 is TGCAGTGCCATATCCCCACTACTAGACGCCGGGTACAATGAGCAGTTCTTC. It yields the protein CSAISPLLDAGYNEQFF.

This chain joins TRBV7-9 and TRBJ1-4, with D unclear. The V end lost 5 bases, the J end lost 0 bases, and 10 bases lay between the germline ends. The germline V gene has CDR1 SEHNR and CDR2 FQNEAQ (reference sequence). The CDR3 has 15 amino acids. The CDR3 DNA sequence: TGTGCCAGCAGCCCCCAAGGTGCAACTAATGAAAAACTGTTTTTT. This sequence encodes CASSPQGATNEKLFF.

CDR3 bases: TGTGCCAGCAGTGAAGAGGCAGGGCCGCGGGGGGAGCTGTTTTTT. The encoded protein is CASSEEAGPRGELFF. The chain is built from TRBV2 and TRBJ2-2, with D maybe TRBD1 (5 bases). Germline V CDR1 and CDR2: SNHLY, FYNNEI. V was pared by 1 base and J by 8 bases, with 14 bases between. The CDR3 covers 15 residues. Full variable domain (remainder filled in from reference TRBV2 and TRBJ2-2): EPEVTQTPSHQVTQMGQEVILRCVPISNHLYFYWYRQILGQKVEFLVSFYNNEISEKSEIFDDQFSVERPDGSNFTLKIRSTKLEDSAMYFCASSEEAGPRGELFFGEGSRLTVL.

This sequence joins TRBV6-5 and TRBJ2-3, with unresolved D. This CDR3 is built from 14 residues. V was trimmed by 5 bases and J by 6 bases, leaving 15 bases between them. Germline lookup yields CDR1 MNHEY and CDR2 SVGAGI. CDR3 region: CASSRFMGADTQYF. CDR3 DNA: TGTGCCAGCAGTAGATTCATGGGCGCGGATACGCAGTATTTT.

V gene TRBV5-1 combines with J gene TRBJ1-4; no reliable D call. This CDR3 region has 16 residues. Trimming took 3 bases from V and 0 from J, leaving 12 bases between them. CDR1 and CDR2 from the germline V gene are SGHRS and YFSETQ. The CDR3 coding sequence is TGCGCCAGCAGCTACAGCCGTGCGGCAACTAATGAAAAACTGTTTTTT. It codes for CASSYSRAATNEKLFF.

The chain has TRBV10-3 and TRBJ1-3; D call uncertain. The CDR3 consists of 11 residues. Trimming shortened V by 8 bases and J by 3 bases, and 5 bases separated the two germline ends. In germline, CDR1 is ENHRY, CDR2 SYGVKD. The CDR3 spells CAIGDGNTIYF. DNA for the CDR3: TGTGCCATCGGGGATGGAAACACCATATATTTT.

This chain links TRBV5-4 with TRBJ2-3, with unresolved D. Germline V lookup: CDR1 SGHNT, CDR2 YYREEE (reference sequence). The CDR3 length is 12 residues. V was pared by 1 base and J by 5 bases, with 5 bases between. The CDR3 loop reads CASSLLGDTQYF. CDR3 nucleotides: TGTGCCAGCAGCTTGCTCGGAGATACGCAGTATTTT.

The chain recombines TRBV5-1 with TRBJ2-7; weak D call: TRBD2 (6 bases). V lost 4 bases to trimming and J lost 0 bases, with 14 bases between them. Germline CDR1 reads SGHRS; CDR2 reads YFSETQ. This CDR3 has 15 residues. This CDR3 reads CASSRGGPSSYEQYF. The CDR3 DNA follows: TGCGCCAGCAGCCGCGGAGGGCCGAGCTCCTACGAGCAGTACTTC.

This chain uses TRBV5-6 with TRBJ2-6; no reliable D call. Germline loops: CDR1 SGHDT, CDR2 YYEEEE. V shed 3 bases and J shed 0 bases, with 13 bases lying between them. This CDR3 is built from 17 residues. CDR3 protein: CASSSNGRRSGANVLTF. The CDR3 DNA reads TGTGCCAGCAGCTCAAACGGACGTCGCTCTGGGGCCAACGTCCTGACTTTC. The whole variable domain, filled in from reference TRBV5-6 and TRBJ2-6, reads DAGVTQSPTHLIKTRGQQVTLRCSPKSGHDTVSWYQQALGQGPQFIFQYYEEEERQRGNFPDRFSGHQFPNYSSELNVNALLLGDSALYLCASSSNGRRSGANVLTFGAGSRLTVL.

The V call is TRBV7-2, the J call TRBJ2-7, with 8 bases that match TRBD1. J gave up 6 bases and V 1 base, and 5 bases lay outside the gene matches. This CDR3 spans 14 amino acids. Germline-derived CDR1 and CDR2 are SGHTA and FQGNSA. The CDR3 bases are TGTGCCAGCAGCTTAGTCTCAGGGGGCGGCGAGCAGTACTTC. Translated, it gives CASSLVSGGGEQYF.

The chain employs TRBV24-1 and TRBJ2-5, with 11 bases aligning to TRBD1. V lost 4 bases and J lost 6; bases outside the gene matches: 9. From germline, CDR1 is KGHDR and CDR2 SFDVKD. The CDR3 spans 16 residues. CDR3 DNA sequence: TGTGCCACCAGTGACCATGGACAGGGGGCGCGGAAGACCCAGTACTTC. Translation gives CATSDHGQGARKTQYF.

The chain carries TRBV20-1 and TRBJ2-7; D tentatively fits TRBD1 or TRBD2 (6 bases each). Deletions cut 3 bases from V and 6 bases from J, with 15 bases between. Germline values: CDR1 DFQATT, CDR2 SNEGSKA (reference sequence). The CDR3 sequence is 13 residues long. The CDR3 is CSASGGRNREQYF. The CDR3 region has the DNA TGCAGTGCTAGTGGGGGGCGGAACCGCGAGCAGTACTTC.

CDR3: CARRRTSGANVLTF. CDR3 nucleotide sequence: TGTGCCAGAAGGAGGACGTCCGGGGCCAACGTCCTGACTTTC. V gene TRBV2 combines with J gene TRBJ2-6, with D tentatively TRBD2 (5 bases). The germline gives CDR1 SNHLY, CDR2 FYNNEI. CDR3 length equals 14 residues. Trimming pared 9 bases from V and 4 bases from J, leaving 13 bases between.

The J gene is TRBJ2-5, the V gene TRBV5-8; tentatively, D is TRBD1 or TRBD2 (5 bases each). The germline CDR1 and CDR2 sequences are SGHTS and YDEGEE. The CDR3 spans 15 residues. The V and J ends lost 2 bases and 4 bases respectively, with 15 bases between them. The CDR3 here is CASSFEGKGRETQYF. DNA of the CDR3: TGTGCCAGCAGCTTCGAGGGGAAGGGGCGAGAGACCCAGTACTTC.

V usage is TRBV28 and J usage is TRBJ1-1, with TRBD1 matching over 7 bases. Germline lookup yields CDR1 MDHEN and CDR2 SYDVKM. The CDR3 consists of 15 residues. The junction had 11 bases not matched to a gene; V was cut back by 5 bases and J by 5 bases. The CDR3 nucleotides read TGTGCCAGCAGTCTTGGAACAGGGGAGGGGACTGAAGCTTTCTTT. Its protein product is CASSLGTGEGTEAFF.

The chain combines TRBV5-1 with TRBJ2-1, with TRBD2 identical over 15 bases. CDR1 is SGHRS and CDR2 is YFSETQ in the germline V gene. This CDR3 contains 16 residues. Trimming at V came to 4 bases and at J to 7 bases, leaving 6 bases not matched to a gene. The CDR3 sequence is CASSREGLAGGNEQFF. CDR3 nucleotides: TGCGCCAGCAGCAGAGAGGGACTAGCGGGGGGAAATGAGCAGTTCTTC.

The chain joins TRBV19 to TRBJ2-2; 8 nucleotides line up with TRBD1. Germline lookup yields CDR1 LNHDA and CDR2 SQIVND (reference sequence). V lost 6 bases, J lost 6 bases, and 6 bases stayed unmatched. The CDR3 totals 14 residues. The CDR3 sequence is CASRLVRGPGELFF. In nucleotides, the CDR3 is TGTGCCAGTAGGCTCGTCAGGGGGCCCGGGGAGCTGTTTTTT.

V is TRBV28 and J is TRBJ2-7; TRBD1 might be the D (6 bases). CDR1 is MDHEN and CDR2 is SYDVKM in the germline V gene. This CDR3 region has 15 residues. Trimming removed 2 bases at V and 1 base at J, with 12 bases between. In nucleotides, the CDR3 is TGTGCCAGCAGTTTACAGGGGCGAGCTTCCTACGAGCAGTACTTC. This encodes CASSLQGRASYEQYF.

This rearrangement joins TRBV7-9 to TRBJ1-2; D is unclear. Trimming left V 3 bases short and J 8 bases short, with 13 bases between. Germline loops: CDR1 SEHNR, CDR2 FQNEAQ (reference sequence). There are 13 residues in the CDR3. CDR3 in amino acids: CASSFRQFGGYTF. CDR3 nucleotide sequence: TGTGCCAGCAGCTTCCGACAATTCGGGGGCTACACCTTC.

The V gene is TRBV28, the J gene TRBJ2-7; D call uncertain. Trimming shortened V by 4 bases and J by 1 base, and 26 bases separated the two germline ends. This CDR3 has 19 amino acids. Germline V gene lookup returns CDR1 MDHEN and CDR2 SYDVKM. As DNA, the CDR3 is TGTGCCAGCAGTTCGCAGGTGCAACTCCTTACTCCCTATTCCTACGAGCAGTACTTC. Protein sequence: CASSSQVQLLTPYSYEQYF.

The gene calls are TRBV7-8 and TRBJ1-1, with unresolved D. Trimming removed 1 base from V and 10 bases from J, with 28 bases in between. CDR3 length: 18 residues. CDR1 and CDR2 (germline): SGHVS, FQNEAQ. CDR3 amino acids: CASSLEYLTYMSPRGAFF. For the CDR3, the DNA is TGTGCCAGCAGCTTAGAGTACCTCACTTACATGAGTCCCAGAGGAGCTTTCTTT.

The chain has TRBV2 and TRBJ1-6; the D gene is possibly TRBD1 (6 bases). CDR3 size: 13 residues. Germline CDR1 reads SNHLY; CDR2 reads FYNNEI. The V and J ends lost 1 base and 10 bases respectively, with 8 bases between them. The DNA for the CDR3 is TGTGCCAGCAGTGAAGGGCAGGGGTCACCCCTCCACTTT. Its translation: CASSEGQGSPLHF.

The chain couples TRBV27 to TRBJ1-5; possibly TRBD1 for D (6 bases). This CDR3 is 15 amino acids long. Looked up from germline, CDR1 is MNHEY and CDR2 is SMNVEV (reference sequence). The ends were cut back, 3 bases at V and 3 bases at J, with 12 bases in the middle. CDR3 sequence: CASSFSGAYNQPQHF. Written as DNA, the CDR3 is TGTGCCAGCAGTTTTTCAGGGGCCTACAATCAGCCCCAGCATTTT.